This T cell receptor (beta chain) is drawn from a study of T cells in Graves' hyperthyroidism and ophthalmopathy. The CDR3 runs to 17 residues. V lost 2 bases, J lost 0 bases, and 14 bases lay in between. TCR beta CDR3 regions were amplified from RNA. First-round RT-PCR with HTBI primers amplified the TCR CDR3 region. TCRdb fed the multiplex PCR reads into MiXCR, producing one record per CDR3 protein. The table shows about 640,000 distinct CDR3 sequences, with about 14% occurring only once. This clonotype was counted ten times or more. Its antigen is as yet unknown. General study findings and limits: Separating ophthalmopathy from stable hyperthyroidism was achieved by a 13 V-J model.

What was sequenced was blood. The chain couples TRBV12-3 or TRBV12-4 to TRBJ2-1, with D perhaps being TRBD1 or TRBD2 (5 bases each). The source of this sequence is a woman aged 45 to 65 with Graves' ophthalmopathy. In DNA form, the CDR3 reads TGTGCCAGCAGTTTAAGGGTGTGGGGGAGCTCCTACAATGAGCAGTTCTTC. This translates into CASSLRVWGSSYNEQFF.